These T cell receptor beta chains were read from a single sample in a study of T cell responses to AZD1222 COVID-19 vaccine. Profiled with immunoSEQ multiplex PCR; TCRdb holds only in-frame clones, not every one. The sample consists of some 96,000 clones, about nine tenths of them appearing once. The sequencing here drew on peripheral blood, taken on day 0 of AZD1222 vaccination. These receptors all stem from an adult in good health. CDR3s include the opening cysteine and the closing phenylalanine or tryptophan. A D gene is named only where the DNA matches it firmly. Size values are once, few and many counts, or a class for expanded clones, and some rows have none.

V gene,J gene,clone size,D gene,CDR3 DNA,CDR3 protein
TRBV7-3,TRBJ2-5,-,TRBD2,TGTGCCAGCAGCGCCTATCCTAGCGGGAGAGAGACCCAGTACTTC,CASSAYPSGRETQYF
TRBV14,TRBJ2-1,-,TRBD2,TGTGCCAGCAGCCACTTAGCGGGAGGTGGCAATGAGCAGTTCTTC,CASSHLAGGGNEQFF
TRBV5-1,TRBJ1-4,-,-,TGCGCCAGCAGCTTCCAGGGTATCGGTGAAAAACTGTTTTTT,CASSFQGIGEKLFF
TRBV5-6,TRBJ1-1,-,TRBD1,TGTGCCAGCAGCTTGTTACAGGGGGCAGTGCGGACTGAAGCTTTCTTT,CASSLLQGAVRTEAFF
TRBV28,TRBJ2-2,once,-,TGTGCCAGCAGTTTAGCGTCCACCGGGGAGCTGTTTTTT,CASSLASTGELFF
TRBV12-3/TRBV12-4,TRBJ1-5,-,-,TGTGCCAGCACCACTTCTGGGCAGCCCCAGCATTTT,CASTTSGQPQHF
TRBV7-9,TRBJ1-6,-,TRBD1,TGTGCCAGCAGCGGAGACAGGGGGCTTAGTTCACCCCTCCACTTT,CASSGDRGLSSPLHF
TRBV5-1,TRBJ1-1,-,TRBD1,TGCGCCAGCAGCAGACAGGGCGGAGAAACTGAAGCTTTCTTT,CASSRQGGETEAFF
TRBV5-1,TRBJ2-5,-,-,TGCGCCAGCAGCTTTGAAGGGGGTCGAGAGACCCAGTACTTC,CASSFEGGRETQYF
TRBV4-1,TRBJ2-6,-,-,TGCGCCAGCAGCCAAGGTGGCGGGGCCAACGTCCTGACTTTC,CASSQGGGANVLTF